This T cell receptor beta chain was sequenced for a study of T-cell memory formation after mild COVID-19. The CDR3 totals 18 residues. In germline, CDR1 is MDHEN, CDR2 SYDVKM. Trimming stripped 6 bases from V and 2 bases from J, with 25 bases between. cDNA libraries for TCR alpha and TCR beta, carrying sample barcodes and UMIs, came from 5'RACE with constant-segment primers. MiXCR, applied by TCRdb to the 5' RACE reads, yields one record per CDR3 protein. The repertoire includes 25,000 to 35,000 distinct CDR3 sequences, 6% to 9.5% of them detected once, and roughly an eighth sits in the top ten. This TCR was sampled from an adult woman who had mild COVID-19 (a few samples of this study predate the infection). Cell type and time point are not known. The rearrangement uses TRBV28 and TRBJ1-1; possible D gene TRBD1, 6 bases. The specimen was PBMCs or a T cell subset sorted from them (not recorded which). The CDR3 is CASSVLLNGAGANTEAFF. In DNA, the CDR3 is TGTGCCAGCAGCGTCCTACTAAATGGGGCAGGGGCTAACACTGAAGCTTTCTTT. Looking up the rest from reference TRBV28 and TRBJ1-1 gives the full variable domain: DVKVTQSSRYLVKRTGEKVFLECVQDMDHENMFWYRQDPGLGLRLIYFSYDVKMKEKGDIPEGYSVSREKKERFSLILESASTNQTSMYLCASSVLLNGAGANTEAFFGQGTRLTVV.